These 16 T cell receptor beta chains share one sample of origin, sequenced in a study of blood T cell repertoires in COVID-19. Here immunoSEQ multiplex PCR was the method, and the copy in TCRdb shows in-frame clones only, minus some. Of about 280,000 clones in the sample, approximately 86% were seen once. The sample taken for sequencing was peripheral blood. Source of these receptors: a woman in her 70s with COVID-19, enrolled during active disease.

V gene TRBV7-2 combines with J gene TRBJ2-1; D possibly corresponds to TRBD2 (6 bases). Trimming left V 5 bases short and J 5 bases short, with 13 bases between. Per germline, CDR1 SGHTA and CDR2 FQGNSA. CDR3 length: 14 residues. The CDR3 here is CASSVPGLNNEQFF. As DNA, the CDR3 is TGTGCCAGCAGCGTCCCGGGACTTAACAATGAGCAGTTCTTC.

This chain links TRBV30 with TRBJ2-3, with 9 bases matching TRBD2. Germline V lookup: CDR1 GTSNPN, CDR2 SVGIG (reference sequence). Unmatched junction bases numbered 7, after V lost 2 bases and J lost 4 bases. This CDR3 is built from 15 residues. CDR3 amino acids: CAWSRSGGRPDTQYF. DNA for the CDR3: TGTGCCTGGAGTAGGAGCGGGGGGCGCCCAGATACGCAGTATTTT. The full variable domain, in which reference TRBV30 and TRBJ2-3 provide the parts outside the CDR3, is SQTIHQWPATLVQPVGSPLSLECTVEGTSNPNLYWYRQAAGRGLQLLFYSVGIGQISSEVPQNLSASRPQDRQFILSSKKLLLSDSGFYLCAWSRSGGRPDTQYFGPGTRLTVL.

The chain links TRBV24-1 to TRBJ2-1; D possibly corresponds to TRBD2 (5 bases). Germline V gene data show CDR1 as KGHDR and CDR2 as SFDVKD. The CDR3 spans 15 residues. V lost 9 bases, J lost 0 bases, and 14 bases lay in between. The CDR3 DNA reads as TGTGCCACCCGCCCCCGTGAGGGCTCCTACAATGAGCAGTTCTTC. It specifies CATRPREGSYNEQFF.

This clone was seen ten or more times. The chain recombines TRBV5-1 with TRBJ2-7, with TRBD1 matching over 9 bases. Germline V CDR1 and CDR2: SGHRS, YFSETQ. The J segment lost 6 bases and the V segment lost 0 bases, leaving 7 bases of the junction unmatched. This CDR3 is 15 amino acids long. CDR3: CASSLVSGTGIEQYF. CDR3 nucleotide sequence: TGCGCCAGCAGCTTGGTCTCCGGGACAGGGATCGAGCAGTACTTC.

V and J are TRBV18 and TRBJ1-1; D might be TRBD1 (5 bases). Germline V lookup: CDR1 KGHSH, CDR2 LQKENI. Trimming took off 5 bases at V and 1 base at J, with 8 bases between the two ends. The CDR3 is 13 residues long. The CDR3 loop is CASSWGRNTEAFF. CDR3 nucleotides: TGTGCCAGCTCATGGGGCAGGAACACTGAAGCTTTCTTT.

The chain recombines TRBV27 with TRBJ1-5; 7 nucleotides align to TRBD1. With 6 bases clipped from V and 0 bases from J, the junction kept 2 bases outside the gene matches. The V gene's germline CDR1 is MNHEY and CDR2 SMNVEV (reference sequence). There are 14 residues in the CDR3. The CDR3 here is CASRTGNSNQPQHF. The CDR3 nucleotides read TGTGCCAGCAGGACAGGGAATAGCAATCAGCCCCAGCATTTT.

This clone was seen a few times. The gene calls are TRBV30 and TRBJ1-2, with D unclear. V dropped 4 bases and J dropped 3 bases, with 9 bases sitting between them. The CDR3 totals 12 residues. Per the germline V gene, CDR1 is GTSNPN and CDR2 is SVGIG (reference sequence). CDR3 bases: TGTGCCTGGACGGGAAACTACTATGGCTACACCTTC. This gives the protein CAWTGNYYGYTF.

The chain employs TRBV7-3 and TRBJ2-1, with D possibly TRBD1 on 6 matching bases. Germline values: CDR1 SGHTA, CDR2 FQGTGA. V shed 5 bases and J shed 6 bases, with 17 bases lying between them. This CDR3 is 15 amino acids long. The CDR3 DNA reads TGTGCCAGCAGCCCTGAGAAGACAGGATTCAATGAGCAGTTCTTC. Its translation: CASSPEKTGFNEQFF.

V and J are TRBV7-3 and TRBJ2-2, with 10 bases identical to TRBD2. CDR1 and CDR2 (germline): SGHTA, FQGTGA. Unmatched junction bases numbered 5, after V lost 6 bases and J lost 4 bases. The CDR3 totals 15 residues. CDR3 loop: CASSASGGTTGELFF. CDR3 sequence (DNA): TGTGCCAGCAGTGCTAGCGGGGGAACCACCGGGGAGCTGTTTTTT.

The V gene is TRBV19, the J gene TRBJ2-3, with TRBD2 identical over 9 bases. The trim removed 4 bases at V and 2 bases at J, leaving 7 bases unmatched. The germline V gene encodes CDR1 LNHDA and CDR2 SQIVND (reference sequence). The CDR3 spans 16 residues. The CDR3 DNA follows: TGTGCCAGTAGTAAGCGGGGGGCCTCGAACACAGATACGCAGTATTTT. As protein: CASSKRGASNTDTQYF.

V usage is TRBV12-3 or TRBV12-4 and J usage is TRBJ1-2; D is unclear. The CDR3 is made up of 11 amino acids. V dropped 1 base and J dropped 8 bases, with 5 bases sitting between them. The CDR3 bases are TGTGCCAGCAGTTTAGTTGGCGGCTACACCTTC. Protein: CASSLVGGYTF.

J is TRBJ2-7 and V is TRBV7-9; maybe TRBD1 (6 bases). Between the trimmed V and J ends, which lost 5 bases and 2 bases, there was a span of 19 bases. The CDR3 covers 16 residues. CDR1 and CDR2 from the germline V gene are SEHNR and FQNEAQ (reference sequence). The CDR3 region has the DNA TGTGCCAGCAGCGTTTACAGGGCCCAATCAGCCTACGAGCAGTACTTC. Protein: CASSVYRAQSAYEQYF.

A single count supports this clone. V gene TRBV18 combines with J gene TRBJ1-2, with TRBD1 matching 8 bases. This CDR3 region has 14 residues. Trimming took 2 bases from V and 6 from J; bases not matched to a gene: 5. Germline-derived CDR1 and CDR2 are KGHSH and LQKENI. The CDR3 nucleotides read TGTGCCAGCTCACCATCCGGACAGGGCGATGGCTACACCTTC. Its protein is CASSPSGQGDGYTF.

V usage is TRBV7-2 and J usage is TRBJ2-7; 8 nucleotides agree with TRBD2. V lost 0 bases, J lost 2 bases, and 6 bases stayed unmatched. CDR1 and CDR2 (germline): SGHTA, FQGNSA. The CDR3 runs to 16 residues. In DNA, the CDR3 is TGTGCCAGCAGCTTAGCGTCCGGGGGGGCGGCCTACGAGCAGTACTTC. Translated: CASSLASGGAAYEQYF.

The chain recombines TRBV18 with TRBJ2-5; D perhaps matches TRBD1 (5 bases). Trimming cost V 2 bases and J 1 base, with 11 bases left between them. The CDR3 covers 15 residues. Germline loops: CDR1 KGHSH, CDR2 LQKENI. The CDR3 bases are TGTGCCAGCTCACCAATCCCAGGGCGCCAAGAGACCCAGTACTTC. Protein sequence: CASSPIPGRQETQYF.

Worth noting for this clone: One junction end disagrees with the germline gene, perhaps due to a read error. The chain recombines TRBV27 with TRBJ2-5; D is perhaps TRBD2 (5 bases). Germline V gives CDR1 MNHEY, CDR2 SMNVEV (reference sequence). The CDR3 has 17 residues. CDR3 DNA: TGTGCCAGCAGTCTATCCACTGGGAGCTACGGCGGAGAGACCCAGTACTTC. This translates into CASSLSTGSYGGETQYF.